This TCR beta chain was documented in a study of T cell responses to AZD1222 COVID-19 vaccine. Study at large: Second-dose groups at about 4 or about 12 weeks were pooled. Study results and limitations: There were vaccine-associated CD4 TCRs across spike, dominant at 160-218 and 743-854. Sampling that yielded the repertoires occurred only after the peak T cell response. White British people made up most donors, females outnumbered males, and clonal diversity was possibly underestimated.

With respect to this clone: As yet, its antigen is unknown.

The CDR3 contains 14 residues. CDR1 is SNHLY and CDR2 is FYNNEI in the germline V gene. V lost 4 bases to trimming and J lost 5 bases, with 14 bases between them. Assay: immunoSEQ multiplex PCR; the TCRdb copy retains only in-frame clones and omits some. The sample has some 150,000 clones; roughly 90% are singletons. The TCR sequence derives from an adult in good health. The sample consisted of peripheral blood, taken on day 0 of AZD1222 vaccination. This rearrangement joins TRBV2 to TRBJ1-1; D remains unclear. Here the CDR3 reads CASSVSGGGTEAFF. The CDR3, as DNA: TGTGCCAGCAGTGTGTCCGGAGGTGGGACTGAAGCTTTCTTT.